This T cell receptor (beta chain) comes out of a study of molecular identifiers for immune sequencing clone quantification. As regards this clonotype: Its antigen remains unknown.

Germline-derived CDR1 and CDR2 are LGHNA and YSLEER. Deletions cut 2 bases from V and 0 bases from J, with 14 bases between. The CDR3 contains 17 residues. TCRdb redid the calling of the PCR reads with MiXCR, one entry per CDR3 protein. Among fewer than 70,000 distinct CDR3 sequences, roughly 18% were seen once, and the ten largest hold over 1.3%. The study's findings and limits: Over 99% of effector molecules, yet under 1% of naive-cell molecules, were held by clones above 20 RNA copies.

Material: naive CD8+ T cells from blood, with Jurkat cell RNA spiked in. The subset was: FACS-sorted CD8+CD4-CCR7+CD45RA+ naive T cells. The source is a human donor in good health. Some libraries in this study had Jurkat cell RNA spiked in. This chain uses TRBV4-3 with TRBJ1-5; D unclear. The CDR3 loop is CASSQYIGENSNQPQHF. CDR3 bases: TGCGCCAGCAGCCAATATATTGGGGAGAATAGCAATCAGCCCCAGCATTTT.